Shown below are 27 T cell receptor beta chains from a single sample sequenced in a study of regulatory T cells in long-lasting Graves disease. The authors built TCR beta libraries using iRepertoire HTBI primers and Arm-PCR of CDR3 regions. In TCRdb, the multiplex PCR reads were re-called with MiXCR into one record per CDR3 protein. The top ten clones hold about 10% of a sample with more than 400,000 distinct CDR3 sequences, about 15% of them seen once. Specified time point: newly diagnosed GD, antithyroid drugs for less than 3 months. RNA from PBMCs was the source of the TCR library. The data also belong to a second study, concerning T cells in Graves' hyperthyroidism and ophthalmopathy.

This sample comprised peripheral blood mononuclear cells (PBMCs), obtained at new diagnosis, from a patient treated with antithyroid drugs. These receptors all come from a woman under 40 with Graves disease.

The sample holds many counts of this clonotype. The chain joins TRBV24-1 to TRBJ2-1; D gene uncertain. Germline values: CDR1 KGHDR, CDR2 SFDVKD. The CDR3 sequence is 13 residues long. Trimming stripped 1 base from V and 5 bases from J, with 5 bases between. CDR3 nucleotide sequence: TGTGCCACCAGTGATTTTGACAACAATGAGCAGTTCTTC. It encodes CATSDFDNNEQFF.

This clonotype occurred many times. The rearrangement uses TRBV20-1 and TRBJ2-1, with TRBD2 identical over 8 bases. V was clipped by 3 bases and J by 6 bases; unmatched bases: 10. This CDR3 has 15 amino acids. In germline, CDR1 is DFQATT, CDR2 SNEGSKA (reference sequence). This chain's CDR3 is CSASYSGMGSNEQFF. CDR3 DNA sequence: TGCAGTGCTAGCTATAGCGGGATGGGTAGCAATGAGCAGTTCTTC.

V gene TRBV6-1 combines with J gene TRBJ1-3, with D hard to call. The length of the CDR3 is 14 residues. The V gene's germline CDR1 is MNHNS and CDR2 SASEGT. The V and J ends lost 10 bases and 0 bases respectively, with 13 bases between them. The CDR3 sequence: CATLSSSSGNTIYF. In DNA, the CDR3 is TGTGCCACCCTAAGCAGTAGCTCTGGAAACACCATATATTTT.

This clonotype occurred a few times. The CDR3 region is CASRKAGSDEQFF. The CDR3, as DNA: TGTGCCAGCAGGAAAGCGGGGAGTGATGAGCAGTTCTTC. The V and J genes are TRBV6-1 and TRBJ2-1; TRBD2 aligns across 7 bases. This CDR3 region has 13 residues. V dropped 6 bases and J dropped 8; count of bases not matched to a gene: 7. Germline values: CDR1 MNHNS, CDR2 SASEGT.

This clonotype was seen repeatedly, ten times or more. CDR3 protein: CASSPLSTDSGNTIYF. For the CDR3, the DNA is TGTGCCAGCTCACCACTTTCGACAGACTCTGGAAACACCATATATTTT. The rearrangement links TRBV18 to TRBJ1-3; a possible D gene is TRBD1 (5 bases). The CDR3 is 16 amino acids. CDR1 is KGHSH, CDR2 LQKENI, per germline. Trimming took off 1 base at V and 0 bases at J, with 10 bases between the two ends.

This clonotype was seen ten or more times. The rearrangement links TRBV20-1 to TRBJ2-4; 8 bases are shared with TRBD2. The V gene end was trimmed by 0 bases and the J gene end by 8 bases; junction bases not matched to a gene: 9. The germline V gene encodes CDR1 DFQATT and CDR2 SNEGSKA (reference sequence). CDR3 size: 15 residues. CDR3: CSARDPMSGSDIQYF. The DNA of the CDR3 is TGCAGTGCTAGAGATCCAATGAGCGGGAGTGACATTCAGTACTTC.

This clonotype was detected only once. DNA for the CDR3: TGTGCCAGTAGTATAGGGGGCGGGAGGATCACCTACGAGCAGTACTTC. Translating gives CASSIGGGRITYEQYF. This chain connects TRBV19 to TRBJ2-7; 8 nucleotides align to TRBD2. The J segment lost 2 bases and the V segment lost 1 base, leaving 7 bases of the junction unmatched. This CDR3 comprises 16 residues. CDR1 and CDR2 (germline): LNHDA, SQIVND (reference sequence). Together with reference TRBV19 and TRBJ2-7, the CDR3 gives the full variable domain: DGGITQSPKYLFRKEGQNVTLSCEQNLNHDAMYWYRQDPGQGLRLIYYSQIVNDFQKGDIAEGYSVSREKKESFPLTVTSAQKNPTAFYLCASSIGGGRITYEQYFGPGTRLTVT.

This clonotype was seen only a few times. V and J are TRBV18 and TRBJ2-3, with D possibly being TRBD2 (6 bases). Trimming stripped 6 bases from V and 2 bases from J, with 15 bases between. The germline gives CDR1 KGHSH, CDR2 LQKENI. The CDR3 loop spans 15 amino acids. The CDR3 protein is CASSRKRDFTDTQYF. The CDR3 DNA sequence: TGTGCCAGCTCGAGAAAAAGGGACTTCACAGATACGCAGTATTTT.

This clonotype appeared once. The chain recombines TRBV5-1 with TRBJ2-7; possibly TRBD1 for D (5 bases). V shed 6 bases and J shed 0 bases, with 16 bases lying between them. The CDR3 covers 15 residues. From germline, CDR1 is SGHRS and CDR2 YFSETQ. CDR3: CASTNTQGPSYEQYF. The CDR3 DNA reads TGCGCCAGCACCAACACCCAGGGCCCCTCCTACGAGCAGTACTTC.

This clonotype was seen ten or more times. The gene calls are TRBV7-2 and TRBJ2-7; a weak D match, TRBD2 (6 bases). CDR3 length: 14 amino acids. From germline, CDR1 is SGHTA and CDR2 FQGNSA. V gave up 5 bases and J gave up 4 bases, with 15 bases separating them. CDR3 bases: TGTGCCAGCAGCCCATCTCGCGGGGCTTACGAGCAGTACTTC. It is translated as CASSPSRGAYEQYF.

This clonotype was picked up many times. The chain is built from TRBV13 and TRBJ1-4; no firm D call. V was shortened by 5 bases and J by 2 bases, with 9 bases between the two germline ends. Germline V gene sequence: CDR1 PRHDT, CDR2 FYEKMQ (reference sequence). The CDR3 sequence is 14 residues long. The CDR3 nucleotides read TGTGCCAGCAGCCAACGGTGGACTAATGAAAAACTGTTTTTT. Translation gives CASSQRWTNEKLFF.

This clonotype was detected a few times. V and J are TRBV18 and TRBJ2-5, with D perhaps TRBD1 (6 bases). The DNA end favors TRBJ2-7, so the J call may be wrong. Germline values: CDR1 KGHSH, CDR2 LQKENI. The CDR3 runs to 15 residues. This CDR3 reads CASSPSERGTYEQYF. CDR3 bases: TGTGCCAGCTCACCAAGCGAAAGGGGGACCTACGAGCAGTACTTC.

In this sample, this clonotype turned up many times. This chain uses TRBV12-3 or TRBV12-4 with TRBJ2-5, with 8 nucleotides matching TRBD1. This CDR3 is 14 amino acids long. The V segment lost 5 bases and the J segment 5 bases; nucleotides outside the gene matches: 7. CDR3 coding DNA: TGTGCCAGCAGTCCGTACACAGGGGGGGAGACCCAGTACTTC. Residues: CASSPYTGGETQYF.

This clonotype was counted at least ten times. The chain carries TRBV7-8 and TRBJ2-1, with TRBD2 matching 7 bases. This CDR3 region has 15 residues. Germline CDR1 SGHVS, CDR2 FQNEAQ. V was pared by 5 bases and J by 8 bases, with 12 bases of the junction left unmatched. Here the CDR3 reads CASSPARLSGDEQFF. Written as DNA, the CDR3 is TGTGCCAGCAGCCCAGCTAGGCTGAGCGGGGATGAGCAGTTCTTC.

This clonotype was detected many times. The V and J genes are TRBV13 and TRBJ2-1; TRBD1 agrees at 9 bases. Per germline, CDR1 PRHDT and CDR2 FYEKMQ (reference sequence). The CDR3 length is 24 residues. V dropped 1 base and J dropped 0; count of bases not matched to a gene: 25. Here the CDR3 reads CASSLVVSLDGGQGSRSSYNEQFF. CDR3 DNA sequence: TGTGCCAGCAGCTTAGTAGTCTCGTTAGATGGGGGACAGGGCTCCAGGAGCTCCTACAATGAGCAGTTCTTC.

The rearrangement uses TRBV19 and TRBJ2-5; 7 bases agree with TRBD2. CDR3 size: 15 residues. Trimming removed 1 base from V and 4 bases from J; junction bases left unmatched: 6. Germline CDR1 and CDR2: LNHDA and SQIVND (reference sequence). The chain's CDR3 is CASSIVAGVGETQYF. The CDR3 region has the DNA TGTGCCAGTAGTATAGTTGCGGGAGTTGGAGAGACCCAGTACTTC.

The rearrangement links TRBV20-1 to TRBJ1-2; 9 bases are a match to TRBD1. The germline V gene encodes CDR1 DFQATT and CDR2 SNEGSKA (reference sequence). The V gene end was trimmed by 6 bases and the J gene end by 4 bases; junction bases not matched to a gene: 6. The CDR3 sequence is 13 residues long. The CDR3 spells CSATGQGRYGYTF. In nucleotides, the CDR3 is TGCAGTGCCACGGGACAGGGCCGCTATGGCTACACCTTC.

CDR3 region: CASSQEYIRGSEKLFF. For the CDR3, the DNA is TGTGCCAGCAGCCAAGAGTATATTAGGGGAAGCGAAAAACTGTTTTTT. The chain couples TRBV4-2 to TRBJ1-4, with a weak D call TRBD1 (5 bases). Germline assignment: CDR1 LGHNA and CDR2 YNFKEQ. V lost 0 bases and J 8 bases, leaving 16 bases between the germline ends. The CDR3 is made up of 16 amino acids.

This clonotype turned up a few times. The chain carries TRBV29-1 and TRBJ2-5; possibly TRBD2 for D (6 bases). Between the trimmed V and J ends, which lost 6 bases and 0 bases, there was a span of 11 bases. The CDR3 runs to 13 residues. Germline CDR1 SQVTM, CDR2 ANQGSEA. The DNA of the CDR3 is TGCAGCGTCGGGGGACTCAACCAAGAGACCCAGTACTTC. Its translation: CSVGGLNQETQYF.

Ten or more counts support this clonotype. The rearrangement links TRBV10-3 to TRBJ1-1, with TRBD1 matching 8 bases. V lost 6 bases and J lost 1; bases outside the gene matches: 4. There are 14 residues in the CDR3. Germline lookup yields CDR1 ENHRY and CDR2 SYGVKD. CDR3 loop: CAISRQGPNTEAFF. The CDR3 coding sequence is TGTGCCATCAGCCGACAGGGGCCGAACACTGAAGCTTTCTTT.

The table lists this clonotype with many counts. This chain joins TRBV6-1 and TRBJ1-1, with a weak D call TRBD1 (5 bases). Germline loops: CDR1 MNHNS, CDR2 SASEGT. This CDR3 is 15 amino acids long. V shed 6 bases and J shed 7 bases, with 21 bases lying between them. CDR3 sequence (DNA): TGTGCCAGCAGCTGGGACCCCCCAGGAGGGGTTGAAGCTTTCTTT. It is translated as CASSWDPPGGVEAFF.

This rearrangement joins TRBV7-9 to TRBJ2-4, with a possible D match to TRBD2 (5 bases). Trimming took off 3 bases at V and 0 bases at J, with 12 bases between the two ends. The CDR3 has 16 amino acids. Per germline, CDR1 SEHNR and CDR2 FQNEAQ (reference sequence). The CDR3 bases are TGTGCCAGCAGCTTTGTCGAGGGAGTAGCCAAAAACATTCAGTACTTC. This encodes CASSFVEGVAKNIQYF.

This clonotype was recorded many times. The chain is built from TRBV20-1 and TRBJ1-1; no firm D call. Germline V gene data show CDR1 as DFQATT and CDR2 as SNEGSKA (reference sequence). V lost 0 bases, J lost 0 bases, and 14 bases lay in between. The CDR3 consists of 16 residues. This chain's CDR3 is CSARDPLRALNTEAFF. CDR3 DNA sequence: TGCAGTGCTAGAGATCCGTTGAGGGCGTTGAACACTGAAGCTTTCTTT.

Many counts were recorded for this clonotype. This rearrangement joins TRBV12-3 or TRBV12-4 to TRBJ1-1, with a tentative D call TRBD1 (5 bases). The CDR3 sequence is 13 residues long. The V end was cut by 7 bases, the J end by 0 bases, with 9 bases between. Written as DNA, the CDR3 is TGTGCCAGCAAGGGGCTAATGAACACTGAAGCTTTCTTT. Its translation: CASKGLMNTEAFF.

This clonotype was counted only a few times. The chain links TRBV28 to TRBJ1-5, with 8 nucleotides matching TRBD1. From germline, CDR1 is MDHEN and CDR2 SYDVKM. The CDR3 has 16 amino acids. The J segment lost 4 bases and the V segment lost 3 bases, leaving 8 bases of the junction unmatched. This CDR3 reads CASSLYRTGINQPQHF. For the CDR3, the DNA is TGTGCCAGCAGTTTGTACAGGACAGGGATAAATCAGCCCCAGCATTTT.

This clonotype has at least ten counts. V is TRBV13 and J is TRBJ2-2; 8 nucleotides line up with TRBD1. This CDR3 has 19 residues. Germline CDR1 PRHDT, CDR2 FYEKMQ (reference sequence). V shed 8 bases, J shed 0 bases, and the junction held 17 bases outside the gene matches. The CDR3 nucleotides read TGTGCCAGCGGAGCTGCCTTGTCGTCGGACAGGGCGAACACCGGGGAGCTGTTTTTT. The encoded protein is CASGAALSSDRANTGELFF.

The CDR3 here is CASSVTGGPDNEQFF. In DNA, the CDR3 is TGTGCCAGCAGCGTGACGGGAGGGCCAGACAATGAGCAGTTCTTC. The chain is built from TRBV9 and TRBJ2-1, with 8 bases identical to TRBD2. The CDR3 contains 15 residues. With V trimmed by 2 bases and J by 5 bases, 6 bases remained unmatched. Germline V gene lookup returns CDR1 SGDLS and CDR2 YYNGEE.